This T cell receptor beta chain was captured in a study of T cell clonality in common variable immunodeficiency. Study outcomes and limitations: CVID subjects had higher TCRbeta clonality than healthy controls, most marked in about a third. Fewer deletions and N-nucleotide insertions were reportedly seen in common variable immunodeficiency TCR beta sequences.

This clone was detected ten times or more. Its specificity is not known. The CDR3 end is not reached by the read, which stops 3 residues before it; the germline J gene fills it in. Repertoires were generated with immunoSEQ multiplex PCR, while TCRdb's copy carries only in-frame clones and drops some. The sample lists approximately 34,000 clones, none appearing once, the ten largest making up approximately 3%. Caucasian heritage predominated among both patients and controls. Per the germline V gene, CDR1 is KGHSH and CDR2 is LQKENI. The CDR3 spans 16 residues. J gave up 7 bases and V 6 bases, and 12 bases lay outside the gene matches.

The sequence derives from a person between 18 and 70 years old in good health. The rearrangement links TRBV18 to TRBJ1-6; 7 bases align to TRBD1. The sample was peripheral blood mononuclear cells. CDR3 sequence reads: CASSLQGSGGNSPLHF. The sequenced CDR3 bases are TGTGCCAGCTCGCTACAGGGGTCCGGAGGGAATTCACCC.